This TCR beta chain was identified in a study of response to subunit inactivated influenza vaccine. V gave up 1 base and J gave up 4 bases; unmatched junction bases: 3. The CDR3 is 14 residues long. The germline gives CDR1 MGHDK, CDR2 SYGVNS. For this clonotype: Its antigen is as yet unknown.

Findings of the study overall: Authors suggested each seasonal flu vaccination may recruit only limited numbers of new T cells.

TCRdb reanalysed the RT-PCR reads using MiXCR and keeps one entry per CDR3 protein. In the table there are around 790,000 distinct CDR3 sequences, less than 25% of which are singletons. Here the sequenced sample was PBMCs from blood, taken about 5 days after vaccination. V and J are TRBV25-1 and TRBJ1-2; 7 bases align to TRBD1. The sequence was collected from a man in his forties or fifties who received an inactivated influenza vaccine. The CDR3 here is CASSELGTAYGYTF. The DNA of the CDR3 is TGTGCCAGCAGTGAATTGGGGACAGCCTATGGCTACACCTTC.